This T cell receptor (beta chain) was obtained from a study of cytomegalovirus exposure and HLA in healthy donors. Concerning this clone: The antigen is not known.

PCR amplification relied on 60 Vbeta primers (plus 13 Jbeta primers). Original data processing: About 12 million of roughly 81 million unique TCR beta chains were shared, per a later count. Repertoires were generated with immunoSEQ multiplex PCR, while TCRdb's copy carries only in-frame clones and drops some. Clonal size and the V and J genes are those of that table, whereas D and trimming came from the DNA. The listing contains around 76,000 clones. Germline V gene data show CDR1 as SGHAT and CDR2 as FQDESV (reference sequence). Germline trimming cut 2 bases from V and 5 bases from J; bases unmatched to any gene: 8. This CDR3 contains 16 residues. Broader study findings: Several top significant clusters appeared, in a later analysis, to be linked to common viral pathogens. Earlier results showed most TCR beta V segments being productive about 87% or about 30% of the time. A list of 164 TCR beta chains associated with cytomegalovirus was given.

The source is a woman aged 55-70 years in good health and CMV-seronegative. This chain joins TRBV11-1 and TRBJ2-3; 9 nucleotides agree with TRBD2. The source material was PBMCs. Written as DNA, the CDR3 is TGTGCCAGCAGCTTACTGGCGGGAGGGCCAAGAGATACGCAGTATTTT. As protein: CASSLLAGGPRDTQYF.